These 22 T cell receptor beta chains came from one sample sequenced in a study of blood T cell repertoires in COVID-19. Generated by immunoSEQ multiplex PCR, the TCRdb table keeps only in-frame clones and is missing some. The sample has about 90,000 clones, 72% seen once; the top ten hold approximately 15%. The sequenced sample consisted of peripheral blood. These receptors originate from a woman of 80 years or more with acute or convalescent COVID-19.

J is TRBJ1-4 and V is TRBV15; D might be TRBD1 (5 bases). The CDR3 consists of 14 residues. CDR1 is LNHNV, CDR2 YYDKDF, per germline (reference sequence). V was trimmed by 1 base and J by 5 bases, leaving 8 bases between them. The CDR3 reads CATSRGQKNEKLFF. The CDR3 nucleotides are TGTGCCACCAGCAGAGGACAGAAGAATGAAAAACTGTTTTTT.

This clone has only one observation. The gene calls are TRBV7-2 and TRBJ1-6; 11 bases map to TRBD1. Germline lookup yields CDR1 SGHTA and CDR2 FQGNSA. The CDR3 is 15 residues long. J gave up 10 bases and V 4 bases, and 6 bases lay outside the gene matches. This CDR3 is CASSWGTGGASPLHF. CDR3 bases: TGTGCCAGCAGCTGGGGGACAGGGGGTGCCTCACCCCTCCACTTT.

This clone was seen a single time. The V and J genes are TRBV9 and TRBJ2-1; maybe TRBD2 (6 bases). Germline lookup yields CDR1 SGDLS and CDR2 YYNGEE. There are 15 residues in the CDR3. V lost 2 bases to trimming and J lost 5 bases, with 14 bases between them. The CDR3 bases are TGTGCCAGCAGCGTTATGTGGGGGGAAAACAATGAGCAGTTCTTC. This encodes CASSVMWGENNEQFF. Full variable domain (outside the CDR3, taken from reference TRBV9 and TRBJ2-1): DSGVTQTPKHLITATGQRVTLRCSPRSGDLSVYWYQQSLDQGLQFLIQYYNGEERAKGNILERFSAQQFPDLHSELNLSSLELGDSALYFCASSVMWGENNEQFFGPGTRLTVL.

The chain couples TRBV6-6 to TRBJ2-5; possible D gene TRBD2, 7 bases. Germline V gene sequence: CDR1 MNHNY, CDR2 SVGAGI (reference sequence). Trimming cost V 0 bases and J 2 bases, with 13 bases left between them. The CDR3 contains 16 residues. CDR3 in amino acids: CASSYSSRGPQETQYF. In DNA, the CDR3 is TGTGCCAGCAGTTACTCATCGCGGGGGCCACAAGAGACCCAGTACTTC.

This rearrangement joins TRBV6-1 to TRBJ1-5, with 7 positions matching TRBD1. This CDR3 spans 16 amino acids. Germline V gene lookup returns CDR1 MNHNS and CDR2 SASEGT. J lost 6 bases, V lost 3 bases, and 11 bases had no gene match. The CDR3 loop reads CASSDLNRGPSQPQHF. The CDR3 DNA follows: TGTGCCAGCAGTGACTTAAACAGGGGCCCAAGTCAGCCCCAGCATTTT.

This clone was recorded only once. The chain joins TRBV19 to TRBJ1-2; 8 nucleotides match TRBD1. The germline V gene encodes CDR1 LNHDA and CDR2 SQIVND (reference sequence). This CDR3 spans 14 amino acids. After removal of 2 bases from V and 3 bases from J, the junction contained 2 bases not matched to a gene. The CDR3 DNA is TGTGCCAGTAGTATAACGGACAGGGACTATGGCTACACCTTC. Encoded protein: CASSITDRDYGYTF.

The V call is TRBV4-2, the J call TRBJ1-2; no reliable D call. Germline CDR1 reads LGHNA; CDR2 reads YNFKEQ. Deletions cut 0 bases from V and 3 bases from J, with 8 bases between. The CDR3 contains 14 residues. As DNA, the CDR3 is TGTGCCAGCAGCCAAGATGGAGCTCACTATGGCTACACCTTC. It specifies CASSQDGAHYGYTF.

Here the CDR3 reads CASSSFMEGTEAFF. The CDR3 nucleotides read TGTGCCAGCAGCTCGTTTATGGAGGGCACTGAAGCTTTCTTT. The V call is TRBV9, the J call TRBJ1-1; D uncertain. Trimming left V 4 bases short and J 4 bases short, with 14 bases between. Germline CDR1 SGDLS, CDR2 YYNGEE. This CDR3 comprises 14 residues.

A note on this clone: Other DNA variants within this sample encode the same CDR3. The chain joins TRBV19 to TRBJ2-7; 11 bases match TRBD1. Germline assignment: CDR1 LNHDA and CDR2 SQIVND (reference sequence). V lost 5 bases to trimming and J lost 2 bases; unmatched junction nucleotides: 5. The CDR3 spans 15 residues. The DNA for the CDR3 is TGTGCCAGTAGTTCCCCGGGACAGGGGGCCTACGAGCAGTACTTC. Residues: CASSSPGQGAYEQYF.

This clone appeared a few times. The CDR3: CSASSDTEAFF. The CDR3 DNA reads as TGCAGTGCTAGTTCTGACACTGAAGCTTTCTTT. The V call is TRBV20-1, the J call TRBJ1-1, with D hard to call. Germline V gene sequence: CDR1 DFQATT, CDR2 SNEGSKA (reference sequence). V was clipped by 3 bases and J by 3 bases, with 5 bases between them. The CDR3 sequence is 11 residues long.

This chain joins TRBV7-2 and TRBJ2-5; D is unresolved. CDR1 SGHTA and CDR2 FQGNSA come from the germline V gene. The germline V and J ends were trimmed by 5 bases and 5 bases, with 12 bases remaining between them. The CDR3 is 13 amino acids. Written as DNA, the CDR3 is TGTGCCAGCAGCCGTGCACGCGAGGAGACCCAGTACTTC. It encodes CASSRAREETQYF.

CDR3 loop: CASSFQTRTEQFF. As DNA, the CDR3 is TGTGCCAGCAGTTTCCAAACTAGAACTGAGCAGTTCTTC. This chain connects TRBV27 to TRBJ2-1, with D possibly TRBD2 on 5 matching bases. With 3 bases removed from V and 9 bases from J, the gap between germline ends came to 12 bases. The germline CDR1 and CDR2 sequences are MNHEY and SMNVEV (reference sequence). This CDR3 region has 13 residues.

CDR3 nucleotide sequence: TGTGCGAGCGCATATTTGAGAATTCAGTACTTC. Translated, it gives CASAYLRIQYF. The chain carries TRBV12-3 or TRBV12-4 and TRBJ2-4; D unclear. CDR3 length: 11 amino acids.

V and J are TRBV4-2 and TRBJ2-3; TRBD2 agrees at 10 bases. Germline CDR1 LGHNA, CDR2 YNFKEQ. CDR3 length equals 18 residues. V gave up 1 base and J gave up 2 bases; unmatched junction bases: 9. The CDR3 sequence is CASSQAGRLAGDTDTQYF. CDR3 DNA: TGTGCCAGCAGCCAAGCGGGGAGGCTAGCGGGGGACACAGATACGCAGTATTTT.

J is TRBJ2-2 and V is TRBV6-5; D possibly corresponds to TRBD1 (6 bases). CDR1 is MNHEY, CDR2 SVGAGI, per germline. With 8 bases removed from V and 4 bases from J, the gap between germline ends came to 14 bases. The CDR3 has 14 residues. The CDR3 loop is CASHWDITTGELFF. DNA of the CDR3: TGTGCCAGCCACTGGGACATAACCACCGGGGAGCTGTTTTTT.

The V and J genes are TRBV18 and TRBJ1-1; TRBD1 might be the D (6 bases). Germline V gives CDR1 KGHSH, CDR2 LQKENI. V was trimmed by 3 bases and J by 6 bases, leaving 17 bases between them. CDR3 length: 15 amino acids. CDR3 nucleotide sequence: TGTGCCAGCTCACCGGACAGACCTCCCAACGCTGAAGCTTTCTTT. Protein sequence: CASSPDRPPNAEAFF.

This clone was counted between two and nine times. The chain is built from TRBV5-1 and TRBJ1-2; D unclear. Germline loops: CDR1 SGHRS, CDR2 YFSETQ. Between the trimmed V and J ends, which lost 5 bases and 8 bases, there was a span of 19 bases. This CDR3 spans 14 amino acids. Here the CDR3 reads CASSQTLGNEGYTF. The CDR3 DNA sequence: TGCGCCAGCAGTCAGACCCTGGGCAACGAGGGCTACACCTTC. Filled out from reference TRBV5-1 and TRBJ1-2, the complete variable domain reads KAGVTQTPRYLIKTRGQQVTLSCSPISGHRSVSWYQQTPGQGLQFLFEYFSETQRNKGNFPGRFSGRQFSNSRSEMNVSTLELGDSALYLCASSQTLGNEGYTFGSGTRLTVV.

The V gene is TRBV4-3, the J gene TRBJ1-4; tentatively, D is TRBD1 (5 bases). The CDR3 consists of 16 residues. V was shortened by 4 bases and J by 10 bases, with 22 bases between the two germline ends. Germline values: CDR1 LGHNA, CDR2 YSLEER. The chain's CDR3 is CASSLLLTATLGKLFF. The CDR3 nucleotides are TGCGCCAGCAGCCTACTGCTGACAGCTACACTCGGAAAACTGTTTTTT.

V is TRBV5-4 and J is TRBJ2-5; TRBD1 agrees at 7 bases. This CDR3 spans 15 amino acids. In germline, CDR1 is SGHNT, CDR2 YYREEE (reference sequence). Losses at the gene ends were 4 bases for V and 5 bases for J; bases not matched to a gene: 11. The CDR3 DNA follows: TGTGCCAGCAGCACTGGACAGGTGTGGGGGGAGACCCAGTACTTC. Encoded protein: CASSTGQVWGETQYF.

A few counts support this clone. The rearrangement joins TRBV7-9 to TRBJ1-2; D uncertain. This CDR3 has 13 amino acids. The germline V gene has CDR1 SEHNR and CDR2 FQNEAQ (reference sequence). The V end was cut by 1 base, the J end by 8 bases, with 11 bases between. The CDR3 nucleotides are TGTGCCAGCAGCTTAGAGGCGGAATCGGGCTACACCTTC. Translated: CASSLEAESGYTF. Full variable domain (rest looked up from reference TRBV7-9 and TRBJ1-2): DTGVSQNPRHKITKRGQNVTFRCDPISEHNRLYWYRQTLGQGPEFLTYFQNEAQLEKSRLLSDRFSAERPKGSFSTLEIQRTEQGDSAMYLCASSLEAESGYTFGSGTRLTVV.

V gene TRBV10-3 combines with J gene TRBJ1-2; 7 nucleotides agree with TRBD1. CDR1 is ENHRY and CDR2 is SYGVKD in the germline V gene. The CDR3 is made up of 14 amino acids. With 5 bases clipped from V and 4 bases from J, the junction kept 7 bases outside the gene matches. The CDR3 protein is CAISRQGEGYGYTF. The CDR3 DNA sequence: TGTGCCATCAGTCGACAGGGAGAAGGCTATGGCTACACCTTC.

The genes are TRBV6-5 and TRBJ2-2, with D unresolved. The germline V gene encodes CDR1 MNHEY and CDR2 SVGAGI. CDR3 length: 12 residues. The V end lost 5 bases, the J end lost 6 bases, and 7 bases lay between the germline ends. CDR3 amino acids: CASSPSSGELFF. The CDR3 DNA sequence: TGTGCCAGCAGTCCTAGTTCCGGGGAGCTGTTTTTT.